The 32 T cell receptor beta chains given below trace back to one sample, sequenced in a study of STAT5B mutations in CD4+ large granular lymphocyte leukemia. Only in-frame clones appear in the TCRdb table, and some are missing; sequencing was by immunoSEQ multiplex PCR. The table has tens of thousands of clones, roughly 80% seen once. Sequenced material: CD4+ T cells from blood buffy coats. The source is a human donor in good health.

In DNA, the CDR3 is TGTGCCAGCAGCTTAGACGGGACTAGCGGGATAACAAACGAGCAGTACTTC. Translation gives CASSLDGTSGITNEQYF. This sequence joins TRBV11-2 and TRBJ2-7; 13 positions agree with TRBD2. Germline values: CDR1 SGHAT, CDR2 FQNNGV. Trimming at V came to 0 bases and at J to 5 bases, leaving 7 bases not matched to a gene. There are 17 residues in the CDR3.

This CDR3 is CASSRDRVKTQYF. The CDR3 nucleotides read TGTGCCAGTAGTAGGGACAGGGTGAAGACCCAGTACTTC. The chain carries TRBV19 and TRBJ2-5, with 9 bases that match TRBD1. V gave up 4 bases and J gave up 6 bases; unmatched junction bases: 3. CDR3 length: 13 amino acids. The germline V gene has CDR1 LNHDA and CDR2 SQIVND (reference sequence).

This sequence joins TRBV21-1 and TRBJ2-1; the table's D call, TRBD2, was not checked against the DNA. TRBV21-1 is deemed a pseudogene. CDR3 length: 16 residues. This CDR3 reads CASSGGLAEVNNEQFF. For the CDR3, the DNA is TGTGCCAGCAGCGGGGGACTAGCGGAAGTCAACAATGAGCAGTTCTTC.

The chain has TRBV27 and TRBJ2-2; D possibly matches TRBD1 or TRBD2 (5 bases each). CDR1 is MNHEY, CDR2 SMNVEV, per germline (reference sequence). The CDR3 sequence is 17 residues long. V was clipped by 3 bases and J by 5 bases, with 19 bases between them. The CDR3 nucleotides read TGTGCCAGCAGTTTTATGGGCTTCAGAGGGGAGACCGGGGAGCTGTTTTTT. Translation: CASSFMGFRGETGELFF.

This chain joins TRBV7-2 and TRBJ1-2; no reliable D call. Trimming pared 3 bases from V and 7 bases from J, leaving 9 bases between. Germline V gene sequence: CDR1 SGHTA, CDR2 FQGNSA. This CDR3 is built from 12 residues. The CDR3 reads CASSFLSTGYTF. The CDR3 DNA is TGTGCCAGCAGCTTTCTTTCTACTGGCTACACCTTC.

This chain links TRBV11-2 with TRBJ2-2; 11 nucleotides align to TRBD2. Trimming cost V 0 bases and J 6 bases; bases outside gene matches: 3. The CDR3 sequence is 16 residues long. Germline V CDR1 and CDR2: SGHAT, FQNNGV. CDR3 nucleotide sequence: TGTGCCAGCAGCTTAGAAGGACTAGCGGGCGCCGGGGAGCTGTTTTTT. Translation: CASSLEGLAGAGELFF.

The chain uses TRBV10-3 and TRBJ1-2; weak D call: TRBD1 (5 bases). The germline V gene encodes CDR1 ENHRY and CDR2 SYGVKD. V was cut by 2 bases and J by 6 bases, with 22 bases left in between. The CDR3 has 17 residues. CDR3 amino acids: CAISEMRQGRLRDGYTF. In DNA form, the CDR3 reads TGTGCCATCAGTGAGATGAGGCAGGGTCGATTGAGGGATGGCTACACCTTC.

This clone showed up just once. The chain uses TRBV27 and TRBJ2-3; 11 positions match TRBD1. The CDR3 has 15 amino acids. V gave up 3 bases and J gave up 4 bases; unmatched junction bases: 3. Looked up from germline, CDR1 is MNHEY and CDR2 is SMNVEV (reference sequence). The CDR3 region is CASSFRTGGPDTQYF. The DNA for the CDR3 is TGTGCCAGCAGTTTTAGGACAGGGGGCCCAGATACGCAGTATTTT.

The gene calls are TRBV11-2 and TRBJ2-7; D may match TRBD1 or TRBD2 (6 bases each). The germline V gene has CDR1 SGHAT and CDR2 FQNNGV. Deletions cut 6 bases from V and 1 base from J, with 10 bases between. The CDR3 totals 13 residues. Here the CDR3 DNA reads TGTGCCAGCAGACGGGGGCGGTCCTACGAGCAGTACTTC. Translating it yields CASRRGRSYEQYF.

The CDR3 sequence: CASSSWGGAGLAGGSSYNEQFF. The CDR3 nucleotides read TGCGCCAGCAGCTCGTGGGGGGGCGCAGGACTAGCGGGAGGTAGCTCCTACAATGAGCAGTTCTTC. The rearrangement links TRBV5-1 to TRBJ2-1; the match to TRBD2 covers 14 bases. From germline, CDR1 is SGHRS and CDR2 YFSETQ. This CDR3 contains 22 residues. V lost 3 bases to trimming and J lost 0 bases; unmatched junction nucleotides: 17. The whole variable domain, filled in from reference TRBV5-1 and TRBJ2-1, reads KAGVTQTPRYLIKTRGQQVTLSCSPISGHRSVSWYQQTPGQGLQFLFEYFSETQRNKGNFPGRFSGRQFSNSRSEMNVSTLELGDSALYLCASSSWGGAGLAGGSSYNEQFFGPGTRLTVL.

V gene TRBV9 combines with J gene TRBJ2-2; 8 positions match TRBD1. CDR1 is SGDLS, CDR2 YYNGEE, per germline. The CDR3 has 15 residues. V shed 4 bases, J shed 0 bases, and the junction held 2 bases outside the gene matches. CDR3 in DNA: TGTGCCAGCAGCTTGACAGGGGCGAACACCGGGGAGCTGTTTTTT. This codes for CASSLTGANTGELFF.

This clone has a single count. This chain connects TRBV28 to TRBJ2-3; D is ambiguous. Germline V gene lookup returns CDR1 MDHEN and CDR2 SYDVKM. This CDR3 spans 13 amino acids. V was cut by 5 bases and J by 6 bases, with 12 bases left in between. DNA for the CDR3: TGTGCCAGCAGTCCCAGCCAATCTGATACGCAGTATTTT. Amino acid sequence: CASSPSQSDTQYF.

V and J are TRBV2 and TRBJ2-3; D could derive from TRBD1 or TRBD2 (5 bases each). This CDR3 contains 14 residues. The V gene's germline CDR1 is SNHLY and CDR2 FYNNEI. The V and J ends lost 3 bases and 1 base respectively, with 8 bases between them. This CDR3 reads CASSEGPGTDTQYF. The CDR3 bases are TGTGCCAGCAGTGAGGGACCTGGCACAGATACGCAGTATTTT. Looking up the rest from reference TRBV2 and TRBJ2-3 gives the full variable domain: EPEVTQTPSHQVTQMGQEVILRCVPISNHLYFYWYRQILGQKVEFLVSFYNNEISEKSEIFDDQFSVERPDGSNFTLKIRSTKLEDSAMYFCASSEGPGTDTQYFGPGTRLTVL.

This sequence joins TRBV6-1 and TRBJ2-5; 7 nucleotides match TRBD1. Germline V gene lookup returns CDR1 MNHNS and CDR2 SASEGT. J lost 5 bases, V lost 3 bases, and 6 bases had no gene match. The CDR3 is 14 residues long. In DNA, the CDR3 is TGTGCCAGCAGTGACCTCAGGGGGTGGGAGACCCAGTACTTC. Encoded protein: CASSDLRGWETQYF.

V usage is TRBV28 and J usage is TRBJ2-2, with 9 bases fitting TRBD1. Germline loops: CDR1 MDHEN, CDR2 SYDVKM. With V trimmed by 6 bases and J by 3 bases, 5 bases remained unmatched. CDR3 size: 15 residues. CDR3 in DNA: TGTGCCAGCAGACTCGGACAGGGGTACACCGGGGAGCTGTTTTTT. Translated: CASRLGQGYTGELFF.

The V gene is TRBV19, the J gene TRBJ2-1, with TRBD2 matching over 14 bases. The CDR3 consists of 16 residues. Trimming took 5 bases from V and 9 from J; bases not matched to a gene: 9. Germline assignment: CDR1 LNHDA and CDR2 SQIVND (reference sequence). The chain's CDR3 is CASSLTSGRAWGEQFF. The CDR3 DNA sequence: TGTGCCAGTAGTTTGACTAGCGGGAGGGCCTGGGGTGAGCAGTTCTTC.

The chain is built from TRBV6-5 and TRBJ2-7; D ambiguous. The CDR3 has 14 residues. V was clipped by 6 bases and J by 2 bases, with 14 bases between them. Germline lookup yields CDR1 MNHEY and CDR2 SVGAGI. The CDR3 nucleotides read TGTGCCAGCAGGGGGTTACCCAACCCCTACGAGCAGTACTTC. Residues: CASRGLPNPYEQYF.

This clone was counted a single time. J is TRBJ2-1 and V is TRBV6-1; the D gene is possibly TRBD1 (6 bases). CDR3 length: 20 amino acids. The V and J ends lost 5 bases and 0 bases respectively, with 26 bases between them. The germline V gene has CDR1 MNHNS and CDR2 SASEGT. CDR3 sequence reads: CASSKEGRGSTQSSYNEQFF. DNA of the CDR3: TGTGCCAGCAGTAAAGAAGGCAGGGGATCTACCCAGAGCTCCTACAATGAGCAGTTCTTC.

V is TRBV28 and J is TRBJ2-7; the match to TRBD1 covers 8 bases. The CDR3 spans 15 residues. Per the germline V gene, CDR1 is MDHEN and CDR2 is SYDVKM. V gave up 5 bases and J gave up 0 bases; unmatched junction bases: 6. CDR3 coding DNA: TGTGCCAGCAGTGCTCCCGGGACAGGCTCCTACGAGCAGTACTTC. It codes for CASSAPGTGSYEQYF.

The V call is TRBV4-2, the J call TRBJ2-7; 9 bases fit TRBD1. The germline V gene encodes CDR1 LGHNA and CDR2 YNFKEQ. Germline trimming cut 4 bases from V and 5 bases from J; bases unmatched to any gene: 9. The CDR3 is 15 amino acids. The CDR3 loop reads CASSRTWDRVDEQYF. CDR3 sequence (DNA): TGTGCCAGCAGCCGGACCTGGGACAGGGTGGACGAGCAGTACTTC.

V and J are TRBV6-5 and TRBJ2-1; D not resolved. The CDR3 is made up of 15 amino acids. Germline-derived CDR1 and CDR2 are MNHEY and SVGAGI. V lost 2 bases and J 7 bases, leaving 15 bases between the germline ends. The CDR3, as DNA: TGTGCCAGCAGTTACGGGGTCGGCAGTCAGAATGAGCAGTTCTTC. Protein sequence: CASSYGVGSQNEQFF.

The chain has TRBV5-5 and TRBJ2-5; D possibly corresponds to TRBD1 (5 bases). V was cut by 0 bases and J by 5 bases, with 17 bases left in between. The CDR3 has 16 amino acids. Per the germline V gene, CDR1 is SGHKS and CDR2 is YYEKEE (reference sequence). The DNA for the CDR3 is TGTGCCAGCAGCTTGGCCGGCGTGGGGCGCTGGGAGACCCAGTACTTC. Translation gives CASSLAGVGRWETQYF.

The chain recombines TRBV19 with TRBJ2-6, with TRBD1 identical over 8 bases. The CDR3 extends over 16 amino acids. Germline V CDR1 and CDR2: LNHDA, SQIVND (reference sequence). J lost 2 bases, V lost 8 bases, and 8 bases had no gene match. The CDR3 loop is CASRDRGSTGANVLTF. The CDR3 bases are TGTGCCAGTCGAGACAGGGGATCGACTGGGGCCAACGTCCTGACTTTC. Full variable domain (missing parts from reference TRBV19 and TRBJ2-6): DGGITQSPKYLFRKEGQNVTLSCEQNLNHDAMYWYRQDPGQGLRLIYYSQIVNDFQKGDIAEGYSVSREKKESFPLTVTSAQKNPTAFYLCASRDRGSTGANVLTFGAGSRLTVL.

This chain links TRBV12-5 with TRBJ2-1; no firm D call. The CDR3 contains 12 residues. Germline CDR1 is LGHNT and CDR2 is FRNRAP. The germline V and J ends were trimmed by 3 bases and 5 bases, with 5 bases remaining between them. The CDR3 sequence: CASGFRDNEQFF. CDR3 coding DNA: TGTGCTAGTGGTTTCCGGGACAATGAGCAGTTCTTC. The full variable domain, its missing parts supplied by reference TRBV12-5 and TRBJ2-1, is DARVTQTPRHKVTEMGQEVTMRCQPILGHNTVFWYRQTMMQGLELLAYFRNRAPLDDSGMPKDRFSAEMPDATLATLKIQPSEPRDSAVYFCASGFRDNEQFFGPGTRLTVL.

The chain uses TRBV27 and TRBJ1-1; TRBD1 might be the D (6 bases). The length of the CDR3 is 14 residues. From germline, CDR1 is MNHEY and CDR2 SMNVEV (reference sequence). V lost 3 bases and J 0 bases, leaving 8 bases between the germline ends. Here the CDR3 reads CASSFTGMNTEAFF. For the CDR3, the DNA is TGTGCCAGCAGTTTTACAGGGATGAACACTGAAGCTTTCTTT.

The chain carries TRBV10-1 and TRBJ2-3; 8 nucleotides agree with TRBD2. CDR3 length: 14 residues. Germline CDR1 WNHNN, CDR2 SYGVQD (reference sequence). V lost 3 bases and J lost 4; bases outside the gene matches: 3. The CDR3 spells CASSDRGLADTQYF. CDR3 nucleotide sequence: TGCGCCAGCAGTGATCGGGGACTAGCAGATACGCAGTATTTT.

V is TRBV4-3 and J is TRBJ1-6; no firm D call. This CDR3 region has 17 residues. Trimming stripped 0 bases from V and 3 bases from J, with 12 bases between. Germline CDR1 is LGHNA and CDR2 is YSLEER. CDR3: CASSQDKGGNYNSPLHF. The CDR3 DNA sequence: TGCGCCAGCAGCCAAGATAAGGGCGGAAACTATAATTCACCCCTCCACTTT.

The chain carries TRBV12-5 and TRBJ2-5, with 10 nucleotides matching TRBD1. The CDR3 covers 16 residues. Germline assignment: CDR1 LGHNT and CDR2 FRNRAP. After removal of 1 base from V and 7 bases from J, the junction contained 9 bases not matched to a gene. The CDR3 loop reads CASGLARTGGLGTQYF. In DNA, the CDR3 is TGTGCTAGTGGTTTGGCCCGGACAGGGGGGCTGGGGACCCAGTACTTC.

The chain links TRBV28 to TRBJ2-7, with D perhaps matching TRBD1 (6 bases). This CDR3 is built from 13 residues. V lost 11 bases, J lost 7 bases, and 21 bases lay in between. Germline CDR1 MDHEN, CDR2 SYDVKM. CDR3: CASITRDTLEQYF. The CDR3 nucleotides read TGTGCCTCTATAACCCGGGACACTTTGGAGCAGTACTTC.

CDR3 in DNA: TGTGCCAGCAGTACGGGACAGGGGTTTGAAAAACTGTTTTTT. As protein: CASSTGQGFEKLFF. The chain employs TRBV6-6 and TRBJ1-4; TRBD1 aligns across 10 bases. V lost 5 bases to trimming and J lost 7 bases; unmatched junction nucleotides: 4. The CDR3 loop spans 14 amino acids. Per the germline V gene, CDR1 is MNHNY and CDR2 is SVGAGI (reference sequence).

This clone occurred once. The chain recombines TRBV2 with TRBJ2-3; TRBD1 is a possible D gene (5 bases). From germline, CDR1 is SNHLY and CDR2 FYNNEI. The length of the CDR3 is 13 residues. Between the trimmed V and J ends, which lost 3 bases and 6 bases, there was a span of 10 bases. The CDR3 DNA sequence: TGTGCCAGCAGTGACCAGGGTCCCGATACGCAGTATTTT. This gives the protein CASSDQGPDTQYF. Looking up the rest from reference TRBV2 and TRBJ2-3 gives the full variable domain: EPEVTQTPSHQVTQMGQEVILRCVPISNHLYFYWYRQILGQKVEFLVSFYNNEISEKSEIFDDQFSVERPDGSNFTLKIRSTKLEDSAMYFCASSDQGPDTQYFGPGTRLTVL.

The DNA for the CDR3 is TGCGCCAGCAGCCAAGATCGTGTCAGGGGCGCTGGAAACACCATATATTTT. It encodes CASSQDRVRGAGNTIYF. The chain links TRBV4-1 to TRBJ1-3; TRBD1 might be the D (6 bases). This CDR3 region has 17 residues. Trimming pared 0 bases from V and 2 bases from J, leaving 14 bases between. The germline gives CDR1 MGHRA, CDR2 YSYEKL.